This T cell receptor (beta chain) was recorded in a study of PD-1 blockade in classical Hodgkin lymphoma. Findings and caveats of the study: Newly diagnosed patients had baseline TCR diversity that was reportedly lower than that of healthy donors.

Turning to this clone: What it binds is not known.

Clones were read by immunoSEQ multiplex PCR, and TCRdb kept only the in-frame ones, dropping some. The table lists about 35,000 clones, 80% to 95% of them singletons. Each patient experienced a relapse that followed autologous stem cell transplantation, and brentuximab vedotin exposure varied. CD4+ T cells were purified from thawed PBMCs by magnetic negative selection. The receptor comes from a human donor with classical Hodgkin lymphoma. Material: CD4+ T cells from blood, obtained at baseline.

The CDR3 DNA sequence: TGTGCCATCAGTGCCAGTGACTCGGGATTACAAGAGACCCAGTACTTC. Translating it yields CAISASDSGLQETQYF. The chain recombines TRBV10-3 with TRBJ2-5; TRBD2 might be the D (5 bases). CDR1 and CDR2 (germline): ENHRY, SYGVKD. V gave up 4 bases and J gave up 2 bases, with 17 bases separating them. This CDR3 comprises 16 residues.